The subject of this entry is one TCR beta chain. These data are taken from a study of OX40 agonist ivuxolimab in advanced cancers. Study-level information: At doses from 0.01 to 10 mg/kg, patients were given intravenous ivuxolimab every 2 weeks.

Profiled with immunoSEQ multiplex PCR; TCRdb holds only in-frame clones, not every one. Of 45,000 to 75,000 clones listed, around 75% were seen once; the top ten hold over 1%. This CDR3 has 20 residues. Germline lookup yields CDR1 MGHRA and CDR2 YSYEKL. The V segment lost 4 bases and the J segment 5 bases; nucleotides outside the gene matches: 16. The input for sequencing was CD4+ or CD8+ T cells sorted from blood, taken in a trial of the OX40 agonist ivuxolimab. The chain carries TRBV4-1 and TRBJ2-2; 13 bases agree with TRBD2. This receptor was taken from an adult with an advanced solid tumor such as melanoma, head and neck, liver or kidney cancer. This CDR3 is CASSPRPRGLAGRDTGELFF. The DNA for the CDR3 is TGCGCCAGCAGCCCCCGGCCGCGGGGACTAGCGGGGCGGGATACCGGGGAGCTGTTTTTT.